This T cell receptor (beta chain) was observed in a study of identical twins. Study results and caveats: Models, which agreed with sharing between unrelated individuals, nonetheless underestimated the out-of-frame TCR alpha sharing seen in monozygotic twins.

The CDR3 loop spans 16 amino acids. V was clipped by 6 bases and J by 3 bases, with 18 bases between them. CDR1 is MDHEN, CDR2 SYDVKM, per germline. MiXCR, applied by TCRdb to the 5' RACE reads, yields one record per CDR3 protein. The sample carries 1.5 million to 2 million distinct CDR3 sequences, around a third recorded once. Turning to this clonotype: Its antigen is as yet unknown.

This TCR came from a newborn girl in good health. The chain couples TRBV28 to TRBJ2-1; D is ambiguous. Sequenced input: cord blood. The CDR3 spells CASRTTDGPDYNEQFF. For the CDR3, the DNA is TGTGCCAGCAGAACTACTGACGGCCCAGACTACAATGAGCAGTTCTTC.